A single sample is the source of the 2 T cell receptor beta chains below, sequenced in a study of blood T cell repertoires in COVID-19. TCRdb's copy holds only in-frame clones and misses some; the assay was immunoSEQ multiplex PCR. The top ten clones hold roughly 8.6% of a sample with roughly 250,000 clones, around four fifths of them seen once. Sequencing was performed on peripheral blood. The receptors shown here come from a man in his forties or fifties with active or convalescent COVID-19.

With respect to this clone: Other DNA sequences in this sample translate to the same CDR3. The chain has TRBV5-1 and TRBJ2-7; possible D gene TRBD1, 5 bases. With 3 bases removed from V and 3 bases from J, the gap between germline ends came to 7 bases. Germline-derived CDR1 and CDR2 are SGHRS and YFSETQ. This CDR3 region has 12 residues. The CDR3 coding sequence is TGCGCCAGCAGCTCCCAGGGCTACGAGCAGTACTTC. Protein: CASSSQGYEQYF.

The V and J genes are TRBV3-1 (or the pseudogene TRBV3-2) and TRBJ2-2; tentative D call: TRBD1 (6 bases). From germline, CDR1 is LGHDT and CDR2 YNNKEL (reference sequence). Trimming removed 0 bases from V and 3 bases from J, with 11 bases in between. This CDR3 has 16 amino acids. In nucleotides, the CDR3 is TGTGCCAGCAGCCAAGAGATTACAGGGCACACCGGGGAGCTGTTTTTT. This encodes CASSQEITGHTGELFF.